The TCR beta chain under discussion was sequenced for a study of STAT5B mutations in CD4+ large granular lymphocyte leukemia (dated by TCRdb to the early 2020s). Notes on the research overall: Among the healthy controls, the CDR3 'QG' motif was associated with a particular HLA allele. The study compared the TCRbeta repertoires of patients with CD4+ T-cell large granular lymphocyte leukemia against the TCRbeta repertoires of healthy blood donors. The purity of purified fractions was confirmed by flow cytometry on FACSCanto II or FACSVerse to exceed 95% among lymphocytes. Broad study findings and their caveats: The data were not HLA-matched, and the relatively small sample size could explain the higher clonality seen in CD4+ compared with CD8+ T-LGLL. Greater clonality appeared to be present in CD4-sorted patient repertoires than in healthy CD4+ repertoires, and the difference was retained after the putative leukemic clones were removed. Main leukemic clonotypes were private to each patient, although about a quarter of the main leukemic clonotypes were found at low frequency in the non-leukemic repertoires of other patients. TRBV06-family usage was enriched among the top patient clones (8/27) compared with healthy controls (2/35).

TCRbeta rearrangements were sequenced from genomic DNA using the immunoSEQ assay at survey resolution. Processing in the source paper ran as follows. In the TCR sequencing data, the lowest productive clonotype frequency that could be detected was 2.59 x 10-5. Analyses included only productive TCRbeta rearrangements, meaning complete and in-frame sequences. Simpson clonality, calculated in the immunoSEQ Analyzer version 3.0, was used as the measure of sample clonality. Clones were binned by frequency as very rare, small, medium, large (1-20%) or hyperexpanded (>20%). Generation probabilities were estimated with OLGA 1.2.3, V-gene circos plots were made with VDJtools, specificities were searched in VDJdb, and CDR3 motifs were identified with GLIPH. Drawn from immuneACCESS, this table holds only the in-frame rearrangements with V and J called that TCRdb kept. Clones are partly lost; checked studies trace under half to an unresolved V gene and leave the rest unexplained. V, J and clone size are taken as reported in that table, and D and trimming were inferred from the DNA itself. The sample data list 35,000 to 45,000 clones, and 86% of these were observed just once. Together, the top ten hold 2% to 3% of the sample.

The healthy controls were 30 to 45 blood donors, and the buffy coats of these donors were supplied by the Finnish Red Cross blood service. All TCR-sequenced material derived from peripheral blood: patient blood samples and healthy donor buffy coats. Ficoll-Hypaque gradient centrifugation was used to isolate peripheral blood mononuclear cells. Magnetic purification was used to isolate CD4+ cells from the buffy coats of the healthy controls. Genomic DNA was extracted with the Gentra Puregene Cell and Tissue kit and quantified on a Qubit 2.0 fluorometer. The germline V gene sets CDR1 to SGHVS and CDR2 to FNYEAQ. V lost 5 bases and J lost 2 bases; the stretch between them is 9 bases long. From the cysteine through the phenylalanine, the CDR3 covers 13 amino acids. The only DNA kept is the CDR3, 39 bases in frame from the first base. In its sample, this clone comes out as medium-sized (0.01 to 0.1%). Its recognized antigen is unknown. No base quality values were provided; no much bigger clone lies one nucleotide off.

The receptor was isolated from a human donor in good health. The chain is made from TRBV7-6 and TRBJ2-5; the D region is possibly TRBD1 or TRBD2, each matching across 5 bases. Sequencing was performed on CD4+ T cells from blood buffy coats. The CDR3 in this case is CASSRGRQETQYF. The nucleotide sequence is TGTGCCAGCAGCAGGGGACGGCAAGAGACCCAGTACTTC. When the CDR3 is completed using the reference TRBV7-6 and TRBJ2-5 genes on either side, the full variable domain is GAGVSQSPRYKVTKRGQDVALRCDPISGHVSLYWYRQALGQGPEFLTYFNYEAQQDKSGLPNDRFSAERPEGSISTLTIQRTEQRDSAMYRCASSRGRQETQYFGPGTRLLVL.